The 18 T cell receptor beta chains listed next were all sequenced from one sample in a study of blood T cell repertoires in COVID-19. Assay: immunoSEQ multiplex PCR; the TCRdb copy retains only in-frame clones and omits some. The sample has about 200,000 clones; around 81% are singletons. The sequenced sample was PBMCs or T cells enriched from blood (not recorded which). These receptors were collected from a woman aged 40 to 50 with acute COVID-19.

The chain links TRBV5-1 to TRBJ2-5, with 7 nucleotides matching TRBD1. The germline V gene has CDR1 SGHRS and CDR2 YFSETQ. The CDR3 totals 16 residues. V lost 2 bases and J lost 1; bases outside the gene matches: 8. The CDR3: CASSLGGKGTQETQYF. The CDR3 nucleotides are TGCGCCAGCAGCTTAGGGGGCAAGGGGACCCAAGAGACCCAGTACTTC. Looking up the rest from reference TRBV5-1 and TRBJ2-5 gives the full variable domain: KAGVTQTPRYLIKTRGQQVTLSCSPISGHRSVSWYQQTPGQGLQFLFEYFSETQRNKGNFPGRFSGRQFSNSRSEMNVSTLELGDSALYLCASSLGGKGTQETQYFGPGTRLLVL.

In this sample, this clone turned up a few times. The rearrangement links TRBV7-2 to TRBJ2-5; D is possibly TRBD1 (6 bases). The germline gives CDR1 SGHTA, CDR2 FQGNSA. The V gene lost 2 bases and the J gene lost 5 bases, with 15 bases spanning the gap. CDR3 length: 15 amino acids. The CDR3 coding sequence is TGTGCCAGCAGCTTAATCTCAGGGGCAAGGGAGACCCAGTACTTC. Translated: CASSLISGARETQYF. The full variable domain, its missing parts supplied by reference TRBV7-2 and TRBJ2-5, is GAGVSQSPSNKVTEKGKDVELRCDPISGHTALYWYRQSLGQGLEFLIYFQGNSAPDKSGLPSDRFSAERTGGSVSTLTIQRTQQEDSAVYLCASSLISGARETQYFGPGTRLLVL.

The V call is TRBV2, the J call TRBJ2-3; 12 bases align to TRBD2. CDR1 and CDR2 from the germline V gene are SNHLY and FYNNEI. CDR3 length equals 15 residues. The ends lost 7 bases at V and 2 bases at J; junction bases unmatched: 4. In DNA form, the CDR3 reads TGTGCCAGCACCCGGACTAGCGGGAACACAGATACGCAGTATTTT. It is translated as CASTRTSGNTDTQYF.

This chain connects TRBV15 to TRBJ2-2; maybe TRBD1 (5 bases). The length of the CDR3 is 14 residues. V was cut by 5 bases and J by 3 bases, with 10 bases left in between. From germline, CDR1 is LNHNV and CDR2 YYDKDF (reference sequence). CDR3 nucleotide sequence: TGTGCCACCAGCGTGGACATCGACACCGGGGAGCTGTTTTTT. Its protein is CATSVDIDTGELFF. The full variable domain, with the rest looked up from reference TRBV15 and TRBJ2-2, is DAMVIQNPRYQVTQFGKPVTLSCSQTLNHNVMYWYQQKSSQAPKLLFHYYDKDFNNEADTPDNFQSRRPNTSFCFLDIRSPGLGDTAMYLCATSVDIDTGELFFGEGSRLTVL.

This rearrangement joins TRBV4-3 to TRBJ2-5, with TRBD2 identical over 7 bases. CDR1 and CDR2 from the germline V gene are LGHNA and YSLEER. V dropped 0 bases and J dropped 5; count of bases not matched to a gene: 9. The CDR3 is 16 residues long. The CDR3 region has the DNA TGCGCCAGCAGCCAAGAGAGACTAGCCCACGGTGAGACCCAGTACTTC. Translation gives CASSQERLAHGETQYF.

The chain joins TRBV7-2 to TRBJ2-2, with 7 bases identical to TRBD2. Germline lookup yields CDR1 SGHTA and CDR2 FQGNSA. With V trimmed by 1 base and J by 3 bases, 5 bases remained unmatched. CDR3 length equals 16 residues. The DNA for the CDR3 is TGTGCCAGCAGCTTAGTGGGCGGGGGACACACCGGGGAGCTGTTTTTT. Its protein is CASSLVGGGHTGELFF. The full variable domain, with the rest looked up from reference TRBV7-2 and TRBJ2-2, is GAGVSQSPSNKVTEKGKDVELRCDPISGHTALYWYRQSLGQGLEFLIYFQGNSAPDKSGLPSDRFSAERTGGSVSTLTIQRTQQEDSAVYLCASSLVGGGHTGELFFGEGSRLTVL.

The genes are TRBV28 and TRBJ2-7, with D uncertain. Trimming shortened V by 8 bases and J by 3 bases, and 11 bases separated the two germline ends. The CDR3 length is 12 residues. Germline V gives CDR1 MDHEN, CDR2 SYDVKM. In DNA form, the CDR3 reads TGTGCCAGCGGTCTAAATTTCTACGAGCAGTACTTC. Its protein product is CASGLNFYEQYF.

This sequence joins TRBV2 and TRBJ1-2; no clear D gene. The germline gives CDR1 SNHLY, CDR2 FYNNEI. This CDR3 contains 14 residues. V lost 2 bases, J lost 5 bases, and 12 bases lay in between. CDR3 nucleotide sequence: TGTGCCAGCAGTGAATTGACCGCCGGGTATGGCTACACCTTC. Its translation is CASSELTAGYGYTF.

This clone was observed a few times. V usage is TRBV20-1 and J usage is TRBJ2-3; TRBD2 aligns across 9 bases. V lost 3 bases to trimming and J lost 8 bases; unmatched junction nucleotides: 9. Germline CDR1 and CDR2: DFQATT and SNEGSKA (reference sequence). The CDR3 extends over 14 amino acids. The CDR3 sequence: CSASPSGIRGTQYF. The CDR3 DNA is TGCAGTGCTAGTCCTAGCGGGATAAGAGGTACGCAGTATTTT.

The genes are TRBV20-1 and TRBJ1-4; 8 nucleotides line up with TRBD1. The trim removed 3 bases at V and 7 bases at J, leaving 10 bases unmatched. The CDR3 covers 15 residues. The germline CDR1 and CDR2 sequences are DFQATT and SNEGSKA (reference sequence). CDR3 in amino acids: CSASAQGAIGEKLFF. Here the CDR3 DNA reads TGCAGTGCTAGTGCCCAGGGGGCAATTGGTGAAAAACTGTTTTTT.

This clone has just one count. The rearrangement links TRBV24-1 to TRBJ2-4, with TRBD1 matching over 7 bases. Germline V gene sequence: CDR1 KGHDR, CDR2 SFDVKD. This CDR3 contains 15 residues. V lost 4 bases to trimming and J lost 2 bases; unmatched junction nucleotides: 4. Written as DNA, the CDR3 is TGTGCCACCAGTGACCCCAGGGGGACCAAAAACATTCAGTACTTC. Translating gives CATSDPRGTKNIQYF.

V gene TRBV27 combines with J gene TRBJ1-2; 12 bases agree with TRBD1. CDR3 length equals 16 residues. Germline CDR1 is MNHEY and CDR2 is SMNVEV (reference sequence). The V segment lost 1 base and the J segment 6 bases; nucleotides outside the gene matches: 6. The CDR3 protein is CASSLFLGQGADGYTF. In DNA, the CDR3 is TGTGCCAGCAGTTTATTTCTGGGACAGGGGGCTGATGGCTACACCTTC.

The J gene is TRBJ2-2, the V gene TRBV19, with D possibly TRBD2 on 5 matching bases. V shed 3 bases and J shed 5 bases, with 13 bases lying between them. The CDR3 is 15 residues long. CDR1 and CDR2 (germline): LNHDA, SQIVND (reference sequence). This CDR3 is CASSISGRGTGELFF. The CDR3 coding sequence is TGTGCCAGTAGTATCTCGGGGAGAGGGACCGGGGAGCTGTTTTTT.

The V call is TRBV7-3, the J call TRBJ1-3; D call uncertain. Trimming took 3 bases from V and 0 from J, leaving 12 bases between them. Germline lookup yields CDR1 SGHTA and CDR2 FQGTGA. CDR3 size: 16 residues. The CDR3 DNA reads TGTGCCAGCAGCTTGGCGGCTCCCAACTCTGGAAACACCATATATTTT. Amino acid sequence: CASSLAAPNSGNTIYF.

CDR3 DNA sequence: TGTGCCAGCAGTGGAGGCACAACGGGGGAGACCCAGTACTTC. This gives the protein CASSGGTTGETQYF. The chain has TRBV2 and TRBJ2-5; D might be TRBD2 (5 bases). Per the germline V gene, CDR1 is SNHLY and CDR2 is FYNNEI. This CDR3 is built from 14 residues. V was pared by 4 bases and J by 5 bases, with 14 bases between.

A single count supports this clone. The DNA of the CDR3 is TGCGCCAGCAGCTTGGCCGGGGAGGGGCGTCAGCCCCAGCATTTT. This codes for CASSLAGEGRQPQHF. The genes are TRBV5-1 and TRBJ1-5, with D perhaps TRBD1 (5 bases). The CDR3 length is 15 residues. V was clipped by 0 bases and J by 6 bases, with 13 bases between them. Germline V lookup: CDR1 SGHRS, CDR2 YFSETQ.

CDR3 loop: CASSQPGQGRSQPQHF. CDR3 nucleotides: TGCGCCAGCAGTCAACCGGGACAGGGAAGGAGTCAGCCCCAGCATTTT. The rearrangement joins TRBV23-1 to TRBJ1-5; TRBD1 matches 9 bases. TRBV23-1 carries the ORF label, with uncertain function. V was pared by 2 bases and J by 6 bases, with 8 bases of the junction left unmatched. The CDR3 runs to 16 residues.

The DNA of the CDR3 is TGTGCCTGGAGTGACGGCAGGTCGGCAGATACGCAGTATTTT. Residues: CAWSDGRSADTQYF. V usage is TRBV30 and J usage is TRBJ2-3, with D unresolved. This CDR3 spans 14 amino acids. The germline V and J ends were trimmed by 1 base and 4 bases, with 12 bases remaining between them. Germline-derived CDR1 and CDR2 are GTSNPN and SVGIG (reference sequence).